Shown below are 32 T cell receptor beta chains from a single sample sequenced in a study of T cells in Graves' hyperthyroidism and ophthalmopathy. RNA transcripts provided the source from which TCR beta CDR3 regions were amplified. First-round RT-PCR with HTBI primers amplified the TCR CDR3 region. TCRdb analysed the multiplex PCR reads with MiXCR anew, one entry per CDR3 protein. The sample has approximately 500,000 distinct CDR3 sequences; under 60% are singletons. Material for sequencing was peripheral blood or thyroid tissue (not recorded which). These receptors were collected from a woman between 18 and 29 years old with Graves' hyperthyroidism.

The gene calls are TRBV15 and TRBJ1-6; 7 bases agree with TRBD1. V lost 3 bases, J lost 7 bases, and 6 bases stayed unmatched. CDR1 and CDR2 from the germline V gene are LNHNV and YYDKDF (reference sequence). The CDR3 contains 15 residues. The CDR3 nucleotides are TGTGCCACCAGCAGGCCCGGGACAGTAAATTCACCCCTCCACTTT. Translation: CATSRPGTVNSPLHF.

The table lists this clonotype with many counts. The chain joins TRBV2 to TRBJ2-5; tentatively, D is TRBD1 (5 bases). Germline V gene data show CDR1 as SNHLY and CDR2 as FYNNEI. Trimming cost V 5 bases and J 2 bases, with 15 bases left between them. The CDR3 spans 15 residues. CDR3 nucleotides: TGTGCCAGCAGTTACCAGGGAAGTCAACAAGAGACCCAGTACTTC. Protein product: CASSYQGSQQETQYF. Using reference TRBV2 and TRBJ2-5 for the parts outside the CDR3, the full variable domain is EPEVTQTPSHQVTQMGQEVILRCVPISNHLYFYWYRQILGQKVEFLVSFYNNEISEKSEIFDDQFSVERPDGSNFTLKIRSTKLEDSAMYFCASSYQGSQQETQYFGPGTRLLVL.

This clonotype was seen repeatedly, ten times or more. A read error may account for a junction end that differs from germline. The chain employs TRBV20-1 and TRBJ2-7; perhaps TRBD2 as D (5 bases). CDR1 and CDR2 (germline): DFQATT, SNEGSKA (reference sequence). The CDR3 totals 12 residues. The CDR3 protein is CSARAVSYEQYF. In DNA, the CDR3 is TGCAGTGCGAGAGCGGTTTCCTACGAGCAGTACTTC.

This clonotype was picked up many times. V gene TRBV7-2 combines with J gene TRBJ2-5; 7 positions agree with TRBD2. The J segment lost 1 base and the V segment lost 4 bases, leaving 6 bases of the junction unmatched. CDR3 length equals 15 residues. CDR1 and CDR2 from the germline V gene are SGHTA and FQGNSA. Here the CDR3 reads CASSSGGGRQETQYF. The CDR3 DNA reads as TGTGCCAGCAGCTCGGGAGGCGGCCGCCAAGAGACCCAGTACTTC. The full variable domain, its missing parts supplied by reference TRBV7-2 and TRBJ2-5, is GAGVSQSPSNKVTEKGKDVELRCDPISGHTALYWYRQSLGQGLEFLIYFQGNSAPDKSGLPSDRFSAERTGGSVSTLTIQRTQQEDSAVYLCASSSGGGRQETQYFGPGTRLLVL.

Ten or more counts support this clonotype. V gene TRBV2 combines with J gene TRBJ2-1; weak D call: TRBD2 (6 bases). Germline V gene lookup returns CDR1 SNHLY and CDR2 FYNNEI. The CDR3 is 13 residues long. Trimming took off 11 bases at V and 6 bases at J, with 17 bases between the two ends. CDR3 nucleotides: TGTGCCTCCGGGCGGGACGGAGGCAATGAGCAGTTCTTC. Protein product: CASGRDGGNEQFF.

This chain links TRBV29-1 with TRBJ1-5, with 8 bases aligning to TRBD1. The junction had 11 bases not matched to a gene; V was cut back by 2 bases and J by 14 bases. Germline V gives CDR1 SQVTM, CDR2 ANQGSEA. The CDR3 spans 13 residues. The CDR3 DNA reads TGCAGCGTTGAATCGCCAGGGGGCCCCTACGAGCATTTT. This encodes CSVESPGGPYEHF.

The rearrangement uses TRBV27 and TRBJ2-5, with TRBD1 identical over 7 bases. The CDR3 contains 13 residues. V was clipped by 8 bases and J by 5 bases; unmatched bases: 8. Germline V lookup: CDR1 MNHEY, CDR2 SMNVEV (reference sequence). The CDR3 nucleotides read TGTGCCAGCTCGAGGGGGCACGGGGAGACCCAGTACTTC. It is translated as CASSRGHGETQYF.

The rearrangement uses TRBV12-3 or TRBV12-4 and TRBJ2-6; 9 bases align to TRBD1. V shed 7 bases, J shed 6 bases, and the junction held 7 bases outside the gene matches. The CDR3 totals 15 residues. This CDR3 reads CASNLNRGQANVLTF. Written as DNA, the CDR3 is TGTGCCAGCAACCTCAACAGGGGGCAGGCCAACGTCCTGACTTTC.

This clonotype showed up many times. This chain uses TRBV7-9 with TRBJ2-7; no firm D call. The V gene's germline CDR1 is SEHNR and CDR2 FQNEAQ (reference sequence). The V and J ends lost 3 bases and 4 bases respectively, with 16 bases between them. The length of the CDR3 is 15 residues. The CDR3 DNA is TGTGCCAGCAGCTTGGCCGGCACTGGAGCATACGAGCAGTACTTC. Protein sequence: CASSLAGTGAYEQYF.

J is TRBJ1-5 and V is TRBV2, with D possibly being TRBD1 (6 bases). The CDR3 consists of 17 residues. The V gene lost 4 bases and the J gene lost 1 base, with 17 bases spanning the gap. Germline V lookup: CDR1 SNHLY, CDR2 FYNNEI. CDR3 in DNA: TGTGCCAGCAGTGGGACTTTAACAGGGATGAGCAATCAGCCCCAGCATTTT. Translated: CASSGTLTGMSNQPQHF.

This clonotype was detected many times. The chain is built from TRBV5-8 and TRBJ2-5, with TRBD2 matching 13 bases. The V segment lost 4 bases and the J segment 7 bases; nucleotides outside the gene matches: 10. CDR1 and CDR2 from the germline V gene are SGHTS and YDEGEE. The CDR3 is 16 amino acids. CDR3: CASSAAGLAGIRTQYF. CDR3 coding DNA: TGTGCCAGCAGCGCCGCGGGACTAGCGGGAATCCGGACCCAGTACTTC.

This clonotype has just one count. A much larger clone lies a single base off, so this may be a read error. This chain's CDR3 is CSASQQHNQPQHF. The DNA of the CDR3 is TGCAGTGCTAGTCAGCAGCACAATCAGCCCCAGCATTTT. The V call is TRBV20-1, the J call TRBJ1-5, with D uncertain. With 3 bases removed from V and 3 bases from J, the gap between germline ends came to 9 bases. The germline V gene encodes CDR1 DFQATT and CDR2 SNEGSKA (reference sequence). The CDR3 spans 13 residues.

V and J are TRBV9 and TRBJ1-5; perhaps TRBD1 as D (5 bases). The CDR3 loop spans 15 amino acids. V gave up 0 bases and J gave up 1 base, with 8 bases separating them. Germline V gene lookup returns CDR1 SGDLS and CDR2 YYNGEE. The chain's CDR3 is CASSVVGESNQPQHF. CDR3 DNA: TGTGCCAGCAGCGTAGTAGGGGAGAGCAATCAGCCCCAGCATTTT.

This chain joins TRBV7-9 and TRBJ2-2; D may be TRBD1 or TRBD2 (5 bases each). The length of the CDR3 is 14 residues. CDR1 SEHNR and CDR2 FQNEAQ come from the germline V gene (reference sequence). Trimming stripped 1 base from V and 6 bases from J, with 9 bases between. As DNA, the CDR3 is TGTGCCAGCAGCTTAGGAGGGGTCCCCGGGGAGCTGTTTTTT. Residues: CASSLGGVPGELFF.

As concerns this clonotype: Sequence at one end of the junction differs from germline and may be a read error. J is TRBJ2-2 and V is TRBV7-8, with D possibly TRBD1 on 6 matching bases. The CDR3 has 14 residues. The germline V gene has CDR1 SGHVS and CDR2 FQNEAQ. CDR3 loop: CASSRQGNTGDLVF. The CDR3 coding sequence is TGTGCCAGCAGTAGGCAGGGGAACACCGGGGATCTGGTTTTT.

Here the CDR3 DNA reads TGTGCCAGCGACAGGGAACCCACCGATGAGCTGTTTTTT. Translating it yields CASDREPTDELFF. The chain employs TRBV2 and TRBJ2-2; TRBD1 agrees at 7 bases. CDR1 and CDR2 (germline): SNHLY, FYNNEI. The V segment lost 8 bases and the J segment 11 bases; nucleotides outside the gene matches: 11. The CDR3 is 13 residues long.

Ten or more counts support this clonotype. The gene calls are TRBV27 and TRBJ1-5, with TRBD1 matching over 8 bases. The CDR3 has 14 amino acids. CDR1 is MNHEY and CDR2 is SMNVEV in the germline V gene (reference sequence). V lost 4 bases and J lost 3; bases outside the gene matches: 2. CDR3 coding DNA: TGTGCCAGCAGTTGGACAGGGAACAATCAGCCCCAGCATTTT. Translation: CASSWTGNNQPQHF.

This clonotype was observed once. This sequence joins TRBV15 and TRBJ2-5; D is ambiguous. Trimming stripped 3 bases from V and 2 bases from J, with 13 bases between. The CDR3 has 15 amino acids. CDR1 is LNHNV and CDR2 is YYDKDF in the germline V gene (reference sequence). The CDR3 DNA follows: TGTGCCACCAGCAGTTTATTCGGCGAGCAAGAGACCCAGTACTTC. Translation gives CATSSLFGEQETQYF.

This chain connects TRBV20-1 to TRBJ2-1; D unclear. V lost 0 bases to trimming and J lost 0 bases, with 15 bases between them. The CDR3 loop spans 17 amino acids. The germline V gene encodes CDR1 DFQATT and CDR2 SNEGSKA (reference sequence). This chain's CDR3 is CSARDKSRPSSYNEQFF. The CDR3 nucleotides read TGCAGTGCTAGAGATAAAAGCAGGCCAAGCTCCTACAATGAGCAGTTCTTC.

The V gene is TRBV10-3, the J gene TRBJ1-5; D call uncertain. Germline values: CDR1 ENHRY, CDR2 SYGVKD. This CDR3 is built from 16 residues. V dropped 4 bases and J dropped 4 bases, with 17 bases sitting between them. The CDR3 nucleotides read TGTGCCATCAGTGGGGAATCGGCCGGGCAAAATCAGCCCCAGCATTTT. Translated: CAISGESAGQNQPQHF.

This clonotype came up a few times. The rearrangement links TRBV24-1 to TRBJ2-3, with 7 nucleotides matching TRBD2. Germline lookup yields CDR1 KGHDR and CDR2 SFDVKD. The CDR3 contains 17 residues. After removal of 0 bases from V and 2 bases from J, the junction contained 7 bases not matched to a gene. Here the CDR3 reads CATSDLKGLPYTDTQYF. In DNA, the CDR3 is TGTGCCACCAGTGATTTGAAGGGACTACCTTACACAGATACGCAGTATTTT.

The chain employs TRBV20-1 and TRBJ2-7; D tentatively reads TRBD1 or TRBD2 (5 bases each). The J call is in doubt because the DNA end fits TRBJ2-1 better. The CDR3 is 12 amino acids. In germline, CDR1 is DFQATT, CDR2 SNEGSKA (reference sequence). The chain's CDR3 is CSGGRSPNEQFF. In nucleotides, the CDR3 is TGCAGTGGGGGGAGATCCCCCAATGAGCAGTTCTTC.

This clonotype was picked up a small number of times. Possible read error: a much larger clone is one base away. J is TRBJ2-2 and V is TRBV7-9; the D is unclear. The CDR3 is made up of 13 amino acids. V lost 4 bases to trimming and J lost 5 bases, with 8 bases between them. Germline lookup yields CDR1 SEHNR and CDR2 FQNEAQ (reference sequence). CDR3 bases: TGTGCCAGCAGCTCCGGCCCAACCGGGGAGCTGTTTTTT. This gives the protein CASSSGPTGELFF.

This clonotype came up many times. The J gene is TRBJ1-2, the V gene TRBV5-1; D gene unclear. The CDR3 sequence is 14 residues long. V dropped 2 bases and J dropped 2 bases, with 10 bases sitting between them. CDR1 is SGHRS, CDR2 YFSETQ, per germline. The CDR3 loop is CASSLEGLNYGYTF. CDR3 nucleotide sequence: TGCGCCAGCAGCTTAGAGGGCCTGAACTATGGCTACACCTTC.

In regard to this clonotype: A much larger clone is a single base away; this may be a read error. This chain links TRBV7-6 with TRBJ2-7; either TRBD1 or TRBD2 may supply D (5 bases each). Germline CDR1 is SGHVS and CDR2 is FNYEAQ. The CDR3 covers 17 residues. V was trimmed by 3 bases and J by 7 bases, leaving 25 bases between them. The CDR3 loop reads CASSLDTPGAVAVEQYF. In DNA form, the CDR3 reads TGTGCCAGCAGCTTGGACACCCCCGGGGCGGTGGCTGTTGAGCAGTACTTC.

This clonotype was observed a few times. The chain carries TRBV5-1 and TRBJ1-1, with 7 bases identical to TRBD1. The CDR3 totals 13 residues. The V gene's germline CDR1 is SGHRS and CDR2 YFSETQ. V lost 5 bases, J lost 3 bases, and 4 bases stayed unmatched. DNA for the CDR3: TGCGCCAGCAGGTTACAGGGGTACACTGAAGCTTTCTTT. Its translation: CASRLQGYTEAFF.

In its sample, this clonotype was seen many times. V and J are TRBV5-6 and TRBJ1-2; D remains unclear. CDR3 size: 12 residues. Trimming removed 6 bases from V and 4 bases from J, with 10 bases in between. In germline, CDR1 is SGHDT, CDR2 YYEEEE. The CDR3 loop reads CASIGGAYGYTF. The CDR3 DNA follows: TGTGCCAGCATCGGAGGTGCCTATGGCTACACCTTC.

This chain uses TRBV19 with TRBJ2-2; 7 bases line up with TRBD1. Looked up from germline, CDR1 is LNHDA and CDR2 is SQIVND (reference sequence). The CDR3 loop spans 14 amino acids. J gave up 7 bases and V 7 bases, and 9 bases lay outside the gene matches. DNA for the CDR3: TGTGCCAGTATAACCGACAGGGTAGGCGGGGAGCTGTTTTTT. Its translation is CASITDRVGGELFF.

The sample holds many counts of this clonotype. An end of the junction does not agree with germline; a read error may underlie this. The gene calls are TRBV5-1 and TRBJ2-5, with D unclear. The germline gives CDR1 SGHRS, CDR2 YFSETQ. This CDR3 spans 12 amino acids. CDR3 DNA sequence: TGCGCCAGCCGCTTCGGGTGGGAGACCCAGTACTTC. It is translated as CASRFGWETQYF.

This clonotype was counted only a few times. The CDR3, as DNA: TGTGCCAGCTCACCGGCGACTAGCGGGAGGTATCGGAACGAGCAGTACTTC. This gives the protein CASSPATSGRYRNEQYF. J is TRBJ2-7 and V is TRBV7-2; TRBD2 matches 13 bases. Germline V lookup: CDR1 SGHTA, CDR2 FQGNSA. With 8 bases clipped from V and 5 bases from J, the junction kept 15 bases outside the gene matches. The length of the CDR3 is 17 residues.

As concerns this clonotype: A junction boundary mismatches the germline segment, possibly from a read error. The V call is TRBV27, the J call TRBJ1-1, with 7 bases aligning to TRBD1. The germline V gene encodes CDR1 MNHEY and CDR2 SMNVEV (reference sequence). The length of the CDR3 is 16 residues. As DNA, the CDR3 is TGTGCCAGCAGTTTATGGGGGACAGCTTCGAACTCTGAAGCTTTCTTT. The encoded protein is CASSLWGTASNSEAFF.

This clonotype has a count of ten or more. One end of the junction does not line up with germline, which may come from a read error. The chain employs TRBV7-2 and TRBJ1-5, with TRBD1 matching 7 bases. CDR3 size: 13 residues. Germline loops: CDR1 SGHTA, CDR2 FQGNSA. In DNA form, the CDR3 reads TGCGCCAGCAGCCAGACAGGGAATCAGCCCCAGCATTTT. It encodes CASSQTGNQPQHF. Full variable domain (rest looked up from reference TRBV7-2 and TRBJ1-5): GAGVSQSPSNKVTEKGKDVELRCDPISGHTALYWYRQSLGQGLEFLIYFQGNSAPDKSGLPSDRFSAERTGGSVSTLTIQRTQQEDSAVYLCASSQTGNQPQHFGDGTRLSIL.